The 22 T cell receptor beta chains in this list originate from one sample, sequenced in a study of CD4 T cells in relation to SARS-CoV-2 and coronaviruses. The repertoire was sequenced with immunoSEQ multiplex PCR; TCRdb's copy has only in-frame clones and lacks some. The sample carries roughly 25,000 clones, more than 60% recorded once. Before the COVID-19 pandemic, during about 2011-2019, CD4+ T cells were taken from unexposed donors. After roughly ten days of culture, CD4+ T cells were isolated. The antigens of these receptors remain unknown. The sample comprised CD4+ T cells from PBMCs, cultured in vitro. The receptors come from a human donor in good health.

CDR3 in DNA: TGTGCCAGCAGCCAAGGGGGGACTGTAAACACCGGGGAGCTGTTTTTT. As protein: CASSQGGTVNTGELFF. The chain joins TRBV4-2 to TRBJ2-2; a weak D match, TRBD2 (6 bases). The CDR3 loop spans 16 amino acids. Germline V gives CDR1 LGHNA, CDR2 YNFKEQ. The V end lost 1 base, the J end lost 2 bases, and 11 bases lay between the germline ends.

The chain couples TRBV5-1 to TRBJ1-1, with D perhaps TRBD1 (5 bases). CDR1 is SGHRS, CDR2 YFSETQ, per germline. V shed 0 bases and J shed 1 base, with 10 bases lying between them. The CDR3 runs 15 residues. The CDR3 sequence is CASSLAGAGNTEAFF. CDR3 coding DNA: TGCGCCAGCAGCTTGGCCGGGGCTGGGAACACTGAAGCTTTCTTT.

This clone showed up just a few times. The DNA for the CDR3 is TGTGCCAGTAGAGGTCAAGCGGGAGTTGGGGATGAGCAGTTCTTC. It yields the protein CASRGQAGVGDEQFF. The genes are TRBV19 and TRBJ2-1, with 8 bases lining up with TRBD2. CDR1 is LNHDA and CDR2 is SQIVND in the germline V gene (reference sequence). The length of the CDR3 is 15 residues. Losses at the gene ends were 6 bases for V and 8 bases for J; bases not matched to a gene: 12.

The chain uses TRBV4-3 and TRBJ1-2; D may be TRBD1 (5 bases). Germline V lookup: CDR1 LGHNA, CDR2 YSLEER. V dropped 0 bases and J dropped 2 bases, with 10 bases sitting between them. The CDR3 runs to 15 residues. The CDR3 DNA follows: TGCGCCAGCAGCCAAGATTGGGGCTCGAACTATGGCTACACCTTC. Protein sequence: CASSQDWGSNYGYTF.

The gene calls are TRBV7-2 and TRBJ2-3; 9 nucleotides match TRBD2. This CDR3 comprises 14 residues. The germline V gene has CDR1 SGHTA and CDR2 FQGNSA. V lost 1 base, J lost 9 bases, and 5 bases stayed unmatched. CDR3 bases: TGTGCCAGCAGCTTAGAGCGGGGGGCGGGGACGCAGTATTTT. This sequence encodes CASSLERGAGTQYF.

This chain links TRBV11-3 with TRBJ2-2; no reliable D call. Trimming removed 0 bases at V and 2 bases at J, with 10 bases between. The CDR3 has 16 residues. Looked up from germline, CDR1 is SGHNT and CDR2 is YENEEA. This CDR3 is CASSLDPDHNTGELFF. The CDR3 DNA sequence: TGTGCCAGCAGCTTAGATCCGGACCATAACACCGGGGAGCTGTTTTTT. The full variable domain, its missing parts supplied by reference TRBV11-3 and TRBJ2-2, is EAGVVQSPRYKIIEKKQPVAFWCNPISGHNTLYWYLQNLGQGPELLIRYENEEAVDDSQLPKDRFSAERLKGVDSTLKIQPAELGDSAVYLCASSLDPDHNTGELFFGEGSRLTVL.

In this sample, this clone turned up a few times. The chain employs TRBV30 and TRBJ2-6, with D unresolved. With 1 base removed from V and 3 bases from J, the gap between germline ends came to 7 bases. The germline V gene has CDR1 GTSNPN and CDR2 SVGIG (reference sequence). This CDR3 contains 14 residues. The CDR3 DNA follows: TGTGCCTGGAGTGCATCCATTGGGGCCAACGTCCTGACTTTC. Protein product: CAWSASIGANVLTF.

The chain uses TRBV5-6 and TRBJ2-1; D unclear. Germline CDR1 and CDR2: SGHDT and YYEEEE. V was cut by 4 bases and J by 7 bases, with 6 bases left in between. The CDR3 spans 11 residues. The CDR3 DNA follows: TGTGCCAGCAGCCAAATTAATGAGCAGTTCTTC. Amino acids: CASSQINEQFF.

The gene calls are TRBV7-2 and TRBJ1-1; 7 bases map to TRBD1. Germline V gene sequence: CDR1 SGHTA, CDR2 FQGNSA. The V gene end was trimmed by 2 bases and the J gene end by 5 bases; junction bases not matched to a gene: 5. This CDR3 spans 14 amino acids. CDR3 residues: CASSLPDRVTEAFF. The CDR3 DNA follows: TGTGCCAGCAGCTTACCCGACAGGGTTACTGAAGCTTTCTTT. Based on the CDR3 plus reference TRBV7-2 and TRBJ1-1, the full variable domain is GAGVSQSPSNKVTEKGKDVELRCDPISGHTALYWYRQSLGQGLEFLIYFQGNSAPDKSGLPSDRFSAERTGGSVSTLTIQRTQQEDSAVYLCASSLPDRVTEAFFGQGTRLTVV.

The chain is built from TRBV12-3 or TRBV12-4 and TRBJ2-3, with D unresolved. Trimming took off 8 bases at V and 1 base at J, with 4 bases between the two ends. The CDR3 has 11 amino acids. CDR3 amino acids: CASLRTDTQYF. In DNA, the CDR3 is TGTGCCAGCCTTCGCACAGATACGCAGTATTTT.

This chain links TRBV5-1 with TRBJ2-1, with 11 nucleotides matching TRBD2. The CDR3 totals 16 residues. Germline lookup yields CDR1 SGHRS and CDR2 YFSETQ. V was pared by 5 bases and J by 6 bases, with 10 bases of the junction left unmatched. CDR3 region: CASSPSTSGGGNEQFF. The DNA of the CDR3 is TGCGCCAGCAGTCCTTCCACTAGCGGGGGTGGCAATGAGCAGTTCTTC.

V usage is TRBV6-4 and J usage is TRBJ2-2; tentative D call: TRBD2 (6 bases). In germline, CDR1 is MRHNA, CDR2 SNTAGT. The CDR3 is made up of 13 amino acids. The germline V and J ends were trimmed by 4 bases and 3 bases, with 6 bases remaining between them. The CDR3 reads CASSAGDTGELFF. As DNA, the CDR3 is TGTGCCAGCAGTGCGGGGGACACCGGGGAGCTGTTTTTT.

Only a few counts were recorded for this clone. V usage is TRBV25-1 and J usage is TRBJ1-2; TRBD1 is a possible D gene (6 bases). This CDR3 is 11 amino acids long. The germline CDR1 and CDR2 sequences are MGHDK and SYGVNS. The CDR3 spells CASGALYGYTF. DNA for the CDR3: TGTGCTTCAGGGGCACTCTATGGCTACACCTTC.

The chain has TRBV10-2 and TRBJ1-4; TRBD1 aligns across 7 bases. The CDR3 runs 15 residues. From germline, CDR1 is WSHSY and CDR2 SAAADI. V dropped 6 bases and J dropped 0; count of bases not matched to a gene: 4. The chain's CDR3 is CASREGAATNEKLFF. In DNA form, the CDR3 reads TGCGCCAGCAGAGAGGGGGCTGCAACTAATGAAAAACTGTTTTTT.

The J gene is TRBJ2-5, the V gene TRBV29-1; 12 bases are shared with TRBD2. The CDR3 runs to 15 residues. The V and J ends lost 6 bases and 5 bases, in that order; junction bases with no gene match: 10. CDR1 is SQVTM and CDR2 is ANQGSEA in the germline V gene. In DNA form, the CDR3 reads TGCAGCGTCCCAACTAGCGGGGGGCGCGGGGAGACCCAGTACTTC. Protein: CSVPTSGGRGETQYF.

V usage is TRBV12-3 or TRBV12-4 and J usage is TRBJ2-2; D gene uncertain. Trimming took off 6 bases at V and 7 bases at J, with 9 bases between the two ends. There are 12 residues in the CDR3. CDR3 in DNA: TGTGCCAGCAGCACACCCCACGGGGAGCTGTTTTTT. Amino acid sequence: CASSTPHGELFF.

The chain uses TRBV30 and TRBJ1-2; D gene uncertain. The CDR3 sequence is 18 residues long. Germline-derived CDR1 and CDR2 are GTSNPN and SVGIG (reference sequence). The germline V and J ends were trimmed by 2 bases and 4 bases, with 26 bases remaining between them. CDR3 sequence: CAWSTKILSIRVPYGYTF. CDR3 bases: TGTGCCTGGAGTACAAAAATCCTCTCTATTAGGGTACCCTATGGCTACACCTTC. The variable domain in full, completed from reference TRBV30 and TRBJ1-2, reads SQTIHQWPATLVQPVGSPLSLECTVEGTSNPNLYWYRQAAGRGLQLLFYSVGIGQISSEVPQNLSASRPQDRQFILSSKKLLLSDSGFYLCAWSTKILSIRVPYGYTFGSGTRLTVV.

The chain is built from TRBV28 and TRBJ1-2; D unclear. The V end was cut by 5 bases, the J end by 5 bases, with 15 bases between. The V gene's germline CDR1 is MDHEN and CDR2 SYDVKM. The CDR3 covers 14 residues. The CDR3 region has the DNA TGTGCCAGCAGTCTGCGGGAAGTAACATATGGCTACACCTTC. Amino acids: CASSLREVTYGYTF.

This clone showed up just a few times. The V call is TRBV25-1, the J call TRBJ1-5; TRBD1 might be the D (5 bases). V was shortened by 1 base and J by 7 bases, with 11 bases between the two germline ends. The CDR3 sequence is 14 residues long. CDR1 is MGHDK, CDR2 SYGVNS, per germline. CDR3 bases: TGTGCCAGCAGTGAATTCAGGGCTGCACAGCCCCAGCATTTT. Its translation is CASSEFRAAQPQHF.

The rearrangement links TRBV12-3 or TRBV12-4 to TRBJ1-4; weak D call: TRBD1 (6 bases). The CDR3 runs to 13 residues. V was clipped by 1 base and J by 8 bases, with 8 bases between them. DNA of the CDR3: TGTGCCAGCAGTTTAGTAGGGGGGGAAAAACTGTTTTTT. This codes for CASSLVGGEKLFF.

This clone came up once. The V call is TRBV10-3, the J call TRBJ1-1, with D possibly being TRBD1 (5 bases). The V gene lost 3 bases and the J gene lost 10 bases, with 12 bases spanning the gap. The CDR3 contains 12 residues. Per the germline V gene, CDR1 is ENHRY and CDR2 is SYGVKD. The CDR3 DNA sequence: TGTGCCATCAGTGATCAGGGCTCAAGAGCTTTCTTT. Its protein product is CAISDQGSRAFF.

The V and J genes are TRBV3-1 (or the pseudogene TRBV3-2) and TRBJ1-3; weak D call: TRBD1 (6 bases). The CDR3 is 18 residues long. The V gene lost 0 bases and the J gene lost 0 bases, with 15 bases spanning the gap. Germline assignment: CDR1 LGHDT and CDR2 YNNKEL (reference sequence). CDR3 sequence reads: CASSQERARTASGNTIYF. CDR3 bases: TGTGCCAGCAGCCAAGAAAGGGCAAGGACAGCCTCTGGAAACACCATATATTTT.